This T cell receptor (beta chain) is drawn from a study of cytomegalovirus exposure and HLA in healthy donors. PCR primers comprised 60 Vbeta and 13 Jbeta primers. Generated by immunoSEQ multiplex PCR, the TCRdb table keeps only in-frame clones and is missing some. The table includes 100,000 or so clones, about 81% detected once. The trim removed 3 bases at V and 4 bases at J, leaving 3 bases unmatched. CDR3 length: 14 residues. CDR1 is SGHRS and CDR2 is YFSETQ in the germline V gene. The origin of this receptor is a man aged 25 to 40 in good health and CMV-seronegative. The chain recombines TRBV5-1 with TRBJ1-2; 10 bases are shared with TRBD1. The source material was PBMCs. The CDR3 sequence: CASSWDRGGYGYTF. CDR3 coding DNA: TGCGCCAGCAGCTGGGACAGGGGAGGCTATGGCTACACCTTC.